This T cell receptor (beta chain) emerged from a study of T-cell memory formation after mild COVID-19 (dated by TCRdb to the early 2020s). Study-wide context: Most TCR sequence clusters were specific to one of the two donors. Two young, previously healthy adult volunteers made up the cohort, one male and one female. In a couple of donors, T-cell clones that expanded and contracted after mild COVID-19 were tracked by sequencing TCRalpha and TCRbeta repertoires over time. Findings and caveats that apply to the study as a whole: SARS-CoV-2 specificity of the second-wave clones peaking on day 37 was not confirmed. The study included only a couple of mild cases, and larger cohorts that include severe cases with pre-infection samples were judged to be necessary. Some responding clones were found in pre-infection memory, which suggests that pre-existing cross-reactive memory T cells took part in the SARS-CoV-2 response. Contracting CD4+ clones appeared mostly in the CM and EM memory subsets, whereas CD8+ clones were enriched in EMRA. Clones contracting from day 15 to 85 had balanced CD4/CD8 phenotypes, while a second wave expanding from day 15 to 37 was biased towards CD4+.

For sequencing, an Illumina NovaSeq 6000 was employed. TCRalpha and TCRbeta cDNA libraries were constructed by 5'RACE with constant-segment primers, with sample barcodes and unique molecular identifiers being introduced. RNA was extracted from every sample with Trizol reagent. Libraries were amplified in two PCR steps, with a second sample barcode and Illumina TruSeq adapters added in the second step. Sequencing of the libraries was done on an Illumina NovaSeq, producing 2 x 150 bp paired-end reads. The authors' pipeline ran thus. Reads were demultiplexed and collapsed into UMI-guided consensus sequences with migec v1.2.7. Using mixcr v2.1.11, the UMI consensuses were aligned to TRA and TRB V and J templates and assembled into clonotypes. A clonotype was counted as expanded or contracted only if both edgeR and NoisET called the change significant, with noise models trained on biological replicates. edgeR calls used a false discovery rate-adjusted p below 0.01 and a log2 fold-change threshold of 1. PCA with hierarchical clustering of max-normalized trajectories of the 1000 most abundant clonotypes was used as exploratory dynamics analysis. Each responding clone was given a CD4 or CD8 phenotype based on the CD4+ and CD8+ repertoires, which had been sequenced separately. The public reads were reprocessed in TCRdb via fastp at Q25 and MiXCR, keeping in-frame beta chains. Each entry merges the rows of one CDR3 protein and shows their most common DNA and genes. Clone size and V and J calls follow TCRdb, not the original study. Across this sample there are 540,000 or so distinct CDR3 sequences, with around 21% seen only once. Of the sample, approximately 12% is held by the ten largest clones.

On this clonotype itself: Its antigen has not been determined. No much larger clone exists at a distance of one base, and base qualities are not known.

PBMCs were isolated by Ficoll-Paque density gradient centrifugation. V is trimmed back by 1 base and J by 4 bases, and the junction contains 6 bases that no gene match accounts for. Measured from the cysteine to the phenylalanine, the CDR3 is 14 residues long. Of the read, only the CDR3 DNA is kept; its 42 bases are in frame from base 1. The germline V gene (reference sequence) gives CDR1 as DFQATT and CDR2 as SNEGSKA. What was sequenced was PBMCs or a T cell subset sorted from them (not recorded which). The sequence was obtained from an adult woman who had mild COVID-19 (a few samples of this study predate the infection). The sample titles of this study are shuffled in the database, so cell type and time point are left out; the donor was told from shared clones. The chain uses TRBV20-1 and TRBJ1-1; the junction holds 7 bases that match TRBD1. The CDR3 protein sequence reads: CSARVAGGRTEAFF. Here is the DNA: TGCAGTGCTAGAGTGGCAGGGGGACGCACTGAAGCTTTCTTT.